These 22 T cell receptor beta chains were sequenced from one sample in a study of blood T cells in healthy people across ages. Next came a second PCR, run for about 6 to 12 cycles, which used a sample-barcoded 5' primer along with a J-beta primer mix. TCRdb re-derived calls from the 5' RACE reads in MiXCR, one entry per CDR3 protein. This table holds about 680,000 distinct CDR3 sequences, over 45% found once. The sequencing sample was made of blood. The source is a woman aged 60-75 years in good health.

In this sample, this clonotype turned up a few times. The rearrangement links TRBV7-8 to TRBJ2-5; D assignment may be TRBD1 or TRBD2 (5 bases each). The CDR3 covers 14 residues. Germline CDR1 and CDR2: SGHVS and FQNEAQ. The V end was cut by 5 bases, the J end by 4 bases, with 14 bases between. This chain's CDR3 is CASSRLAGGETQYF. The CDR3 nucleotides read TGTGCCAGCAGCCGTTTGGCTGGGGGAGAGACCCAGTACTTC.

The chain combines TRBV4-1 with TRBJ2-7; D possibly corresponds to TRBD1 (6 bases). The CDR3 consists of 16 residues. The germline V gene encodes CDR1 MGHRA and CDR2 YSYEKL. Trimming pared 0 bases from V and 1 base from J, leaving 13 bases between. The CDR3 DNA sequence: TGCGCCAGCAGCCAAGACCCGACAGGTAAATCCTACGAGCAGTACTTC. Its translation: CASSQDPTGKSYEQYF.

The rearrangement links TRBV6-2 or TRBV6-3 to TRBJ2-3; D gene unclear. CDR1 is MNHEY, CDR2 SVGEGT, per germline. This CDR3 has 14 amino acids. Trimming took 5 bases from V and 6 from J, leaving 15 bases between them. The CDR3 spells CASSPSASMDTQYF. The CDR3 coding sequence is TGTGCCAGCAGTCCATCGGCCTCCATGGATACGCAGTATTTT.

This clonotype occurred a few times. CDR3 in DNA: TGTGCCAGCAGTTCACTGGGACAGATGAACACTGAAGCTTTCTTT. Translation: CASSSLGQMNTEAFF. The V call is TRBV28, the J call TRBJ1-1, with TRBD1 matching 7 bases. V lost 4 bases, J lost 0 bases, and 5 bases stayed unmatched. Germline V CDR1 and CDR2: MDHEN, SYDVKM. The CDR3 is made up of 15 amino acids.

This clonotype was recorded a few times. The gene calls are TRBV14 and TRBJ2-7; 12 bases agree with TRBD2. CDR3 size: 14 residues. The V segment lost 4 bases and the J segment 5 bases; nucleotides outside the gene matches: 3. CDR1 SGHDN and CDR2 FVKESK come from the germline V gene. The CDR3 sequence: CASSRLAGVNEQYF. DNA of the CDR3: TGTGCCAGCAGCCGACTAGCGGGAGTAAACGAGCAGTACTTC.

V usage is TRBV7-6 and J usage is TRBJ2-5; the match to TRBD1 covers 7 bases. The J call is doubtful: the DNA matches TRBJ2-7 better. The CDR3 runs 15 residues. Germline lookup yields CDR1 SGHVS and CDR2 FNYEAQ. The CDR3 reads CASSSYQGGFYEQYF. CDR3 nucleotides: TGTGCCAGCAGCTCATACCAAGGGGGCTTCTACGAGCAGTACTTC.

The chain links TRBV29-1 to TRBJ2-3; D call uncertain. This CDR3 region has 12 residues. From germline, CDR1 is SQVTM and CDR2 ANQGSEA. The V gene lost 0 bases and the J gene lost 4 bases, with 5 bases spanning the gap. CDR3 nucleotides: TGCAGCGTTGAAGATTACTCAGATACGCAGTATTTT. The encoded protein is CSVEDYSDTQYF.

This clonotype came up a few times. The rearrangement links TRBV7-2 to TRBJ2-7, with TRBD2 matching 11 bases. Germline V gene lookup returns CDR1 SGHTA and CDR2 FQGNSA. The CDR3 runs 15 residues. V gave up 5 bases and J gave up 3 bases; unmatched junction bases: 6. The CDR3 DNA follows: TGTGCCAGCAGCCGCACTAGCGGGAGTATCTACGAGCAGTACTTC. Its translation is CASSRTSGSIYEQYF.

A remark on this clonotype: The junction departs from the called germline gene at one end, perhaps through a read error. The genes are TRBV20-1 and TRBJ2-1, with a possible D match to TRBD2 (6 bases). The CDR3 has 15 residues. The germline V gene encodes CDR1 DFQATT and CDR2 SNEGSKA (reference sequence). The CDR3 DNA reads as TGCAGTGCCAGAGATCGCAGGAGGGGCTTCGATGAGCAGTTCTTC. This translates into CSARDRRRGFDEQFF.

The chain has TRBV29-1 and TRBJ2-5, with D unresolved. V shed 7 bases and J shed 5 bases, with 20 bases lying between them. Looked up from germline, CDR1 is SQVTM and CDR2 is ANQGSEA. CDR3 length equals 14 residues. CDR3 sequence: CSGSGPQRGETQYF. Written as DNA, the CDR3 is TGCAGCGGTTCCGGGCCTCAAAGAGGCGAGACCCAGTACTTC.

This clonotype has ten or more counts. The chain joins TRBV28 to TRBJ2-7; D remains ambiguous. Per the germline V gene, CDR1 is MDHEN and CDR2 is SYDVKM. With 6 bases removed from V and 3 bases from J, the gap between germline ends came to 9 bases. The CDR3 spans 12 residues. CDR3 loop: CASSKPYYEQYF. As DNA, the CDR3 is TGTGCCAGCAGCAAGCCGTACTACGAGCAGTACTTC.

This chain links TRBV7-2 with TRBJ1-1; TRBD1 might be the D (6 bases). The V and J ends lost 3 bases and 1 base respectively, with 9 bases between them. Per the germline V gene, CDR1 is SGHTA and CDR2 is FQGNSA. The CDR3 covers 14 residues. CDR3 nucleotides: TGTGCCAGCAGCTTTAAACAGGGGAACACTGAAGCTTTCTTT. It yields the protein CASSFKQGNTEAFF.

This clonotype has just a few counts. The V gene is TRBV12-3 or TRBV12-4, the J gene TRBJ2-3; perhaps TRBD2 as D (6 bases). This CDR3 spans 14 amino acids. Between the trimmed V and J ends, which lost 7 bases and 2 bases, there was a span of 13 bases. Here the CDR3 DNA reads TGTGCCAGCAACACGGGACTCACCACAGATACGCAGTATTTT. Protein sequence: CASNTGLTTDTQYF.

The V gene is TRBV20-1, the J gene TRBJ2-5, with D tentatively TRBD1 or TRBD2 (6 bases each). This CDR3 spans 13 amino acids. Germline CDR1 is DFQATT and CDR2 is SNEGSKA (reference sequence). Trimming pared 6 bases from V and 11 bases from J, leaving 22 bases between. The CDR3 bases are TGCAGTGCCGCGGAGGGGGAATACAATGAGCAGTACTTC. Its translation is CSAAEGEYNEQYF.

The V call is TRBV6-5, the J call TRBJ2-3, with 9 bases matching TRBD2. CDR1 MNHEY and CDR2 SVGAGI come from the germline V gene. Trimming at V came to 6 bases and at J to 10 bases, leaving 11 bases not matched to a gene. CDR3 length equals 14 residues. CDR3 sequence: CASSREWRGGSQYF. CDR3 nucleotides: TGTGCCAGCAGCCGCGAGTGGCGGGGGGGTTCGCAGTATTTT.

Many counts were recorded for this clonotype. Germline is not matched at one junction end, which may reflect a read error. In DNA form, the CDR3 reads TGCGCCAGCAGCCAGCGGACTAGCGGGAGTTACAATGAGCAGTTCTTC. It is translated as CASSQRTSGSYNEQFF. The rearrangement joins TRBV4-2 to TRBJ2-1; 13 bases are shared with TRBD2. Germline-derived CDR1 and CDR2 are LGHNA and YNFKEQ. CDR3 length: 16 amino acids.

This clonotype was counted many times. The chain recombines TRBV14 with TRBJ2-1, with 7 bases identical to TRBD1. V lost 2 bases, J lost 10 bases, and 14 bases stayed unmatched. There are 16 residues in the CDR3. The V gene's germline CDR1 is SGHDN and CDR2 FVKESK. The CDR3 region is CASSQPWGTGVGEQFF. Written as DNA, the CDR3 is TGTGCCAGCAGCCAACCCTGGGGAACAGGGGTAGGAGAGCAGTTCTTC.

The V gene is TRBV14, the J gene TRBJ1-6; no clear D gene. V was trimmed by 5 bases and J by 10 bases, leaving 12 bases between them. The CDR3 loop spans 13 amino acids. CDR1 SGHDN and CDR2 FVKESK come from the germline V gene. CDR3 nucleotides: TGTGCCAGCAGCACCCAGGAGGGATCACCCCTCCACTTT. Its translation is CASSTQEGSPLHF.

The V call is TRBV5-1, the J call TRBJ2-7, with D perhaps TRBD2 (6 bases). V dropped 0 bases and J dropped 7 bases, with 17 bases sitting between them. The CDR3 runs 15 residues. The germline gives CDR1 SGHRS, CDR2 YFSETQ. CDR3 residues: CASSLGLVAYNEQYF. DNA for the CDR3: TGCGCCAGCAGCTTGGGACTAGTGGCCTACAATGAGCAGTACTTC.

To note about this clonotype: The junction departs from germline at one end; a sequencing error may be responsible. CDR3 nucleotide sequence: TGTGCCGGCAGCCCCGACGGGCGGAACTATGGCTACACCTTC. Encoded protein: CAGSPDGRNYGYTF. The gene calls are TRBV7-2 and TRBJ1-2; D is uncertain. From germline, CDR1 is SGHTA and CDR2 FQGNSA. This CDR3 has 14 amino acids.

This clonotype has just a few counts. This chain joins TRBV10-2 and TRBJ2-7, with D perhaps TRBD2 (5 bases). V was shortened by 8 bases and J by 3 bases, with 11 bases between the two germline ends. From germline, CDR1 is WSHSY and CDR2 SAAADI. The CDR3 runs to 12 residues. CDR3 DNA: TGCGCCAGCGGGAGTTCCGGCTACGAGCAGTACTTC. Protein: CASGSSGYEQYF.

The chain is built from TRBV20-1 and TRBJ2-7; TRBD2 aligns across 9 bases. The V segment lost 1 base and the J segment 7 bases; nucleotides outside the gene matches: 17. Per germline, CDR1 DFQATT and CDR2 SNEGSKA (reference sequence). This CDR3 is 17 amino acids long. The CDR3 DNA follows: TGCAGTGCTAGAGGGGGTCCCGGGACTAGCAGTTACAATGAGCAGTACTTC. This translates into CSARGGPGTSSYNEQYF.